This T cell receptor (beta chain) was obtained from a study of T-cell reconstitution after alpha-beta-depleted transplantation in children. Whole-study results and caveats: Recipient T cells and thymic progenitors that survived were the source of the high TCRbeta diversity seen at day 60 in some patients. The authors attributed T-cell counts and diversity one year after transplant mostly to newly produced T cells.

J gave up 4 bases and V 6 bases, and 4 bases lay outside the gene matches. CDR3 length: 14 amino acids. Looked up from germline, CDR1 is SGHTA and CDR2 is FQGNSA. Construction of the TCRbeta library involved unique molecular identifiers. TCRdb reanalysed the PCR reads using MiXCR and keeps one entry per CDR3 protein. The sample includes about 540,000 distinct CDR3 sequences, 27% seen only once; the top ten take approximately 39%. A word on this clonotype: The antigen remains undetermined.

The sample was PBMCs, taken before TCRalphabeta/CD19-depleted stem cell transplant. The origin of this receptor is a boy under three years old with Wiskott-Aldrich syndrome, due to receive a stem cell transplant. J is TRBJ1-5 and V is TRBV7-2, with 9 bases matching TRBD1. The CDR3 DNA reads as TGTGCCAGCAGGGGGACAGGGAATAATCAGCCCCAGCATTTT. It is translated as CASRGTGNNQPQHF.